The source of this T cell receptor beta chain is a study of shared clonotypes between healthy human individuals. General study results and limits: Sampling covered blood only; tissue repertoires likely differ.

As for this clone: Its antigen is unidentified.

There are 12 residues in the CDR3. Trimming removed 4 bases at V and 3 bases at J, with 3 bases between. Germline V lookup: CDR1 SGHDN, CDR2 FVKESK. The repertoire was sequenced with immunoSEQ multiplex PCR; TCRdb's copy has only in-frame clones and lacks some. This repertoire shows some 510,000 clones, approximately 79% found once; its top ten account for about an eighth. Sequencing used PBMCs. The chain couples TRBV14 to TRBJ2-2; D unresolved. The receptor comes from a woman between 40 and 55 years old in good health. Some clones in this sample may be carry-over from other donors' samples. The CDR3 DNA reads as TGTGCCAGCAGCCTCTACACCGGGGAGCTGTTTTTT. This sequence encodes CASSLYTGELFF.